The TCR beta chain under discussion was sequenced for a study of blood T cell repertoires in COVID-19. At the level of the study: From T cells, B-cell-depleted T cells, or PBMCs came the material, which was cDNA or gDNA.

Some clones are missing from TCRdb's copy, which holds only in-frame ones; the method was immunoSEQ multiplex PCR. The repertoire has about 140,000 clones, approximately 81% of them found once; the top ten carry over 8%. The CDR3 is 14 amino acids. Trimming took 4 bases from V and 8 from J; bases not matched to a gene: 2. Germline lookup yields CDR1 SNHLY and CDR2 FYNNEI. The chain couples TRBV2 to TRBJ1-6; TRBD1 matches at 10 bases. The origin of this receptor is a human donor in a cohort sampled during active COVID-19. Specimen: peripheral blood. The CDR3 sequence is CASSGTGGDSPLHF. The CDR3 DNA follows: TGTGCCAGCAGTGGGACAGGGGGGGATTCACCCCTCCACTTT. Drawing the rest from reference TRBV2 and TRBJ1-6, the complete variable domain is EPEVTQTPSHQVTQMGQEVILRCVPISNHLYFYWYRQILGQKVEFLVSFYNNEISEKSEIFDDQFSVERPDGSNFTLKIRSTKLEDSAMYFCASSGTGGDSPLHFGNGTRLTVT.